This record concerns one T cell receptor beta chain sequence. The V gene lost 0 bases and the J gene lost 5 bases, with 14 bases spanning the gap. CDR1 and CDR2 from the germline V gene are SNHLY and FYNNEI. The CDR3 covers 16 residues. The data belong to a study of blood T cells in healthy people across ages. A second 7 to 11 cycle PCR used barcoded and J-beta primers. TCRdb re-called the 5' RACE reads through MiXCR, storing one row per CDR3 protein. The table records roughly 1,700,000 distinct CDR3 sequences, roughly 30% of them present only once. The rearrangement joins TRBV2 to TRBJ1-5; weak D call: TRBD1 (5 bases). The sequenced material came from blood. This TCR came from a woman in her 30s in good health. The CDR3 sequence: CASSEAVLGAYQPQHF. The CDR3 region has the DNA TGTGCCAGCAGTGAAGCAGTCCTAGGGGCTTATCAGCCCCAGCATTTT.